This TCR beta chain was observed in a study of T cell responses to AZD1222 COVID-19 vaccine. Study results and limitations: Most donors were white British and more were female, and clonal diversity was possibly underestimated. At baseline, seropositivity was found in only 6 or 7 AZD1222 recipients. Dominant at 160-218 and 743-854, vaccine-associated CD4 TCRs also spanned spike.

Turning to this clone: Its specificity is not known.

Method: immunoSEQ multiplex PCR; TCRdb's copy keeps in-frame clones and lacks some. Of 150,000 to 160,000 clones in the sample, about 89% were seen once. V lost 4 bases and J 8 bases, leaving 14 bases between the germline ends. Germline CDR1 reads KGHSH; CDR2 reads LQKENI. The CDR3 is made up of 14 amino acids. The sample consisted of peripheral blood, taken 28 days after the second AZD1222 dose. The TCR sequence derives from an adult who received the AZD1222 COVID-19 vaccine. The rearrangement joins TRBV18 to TRBJ1-4, with D possibly matching TRBD1 (6 bases). Here the CDR3 reads CASSHRDQGEKLFF. CDR3 nucleotides: TGTGCCAGCTCACACAGGGATCAAGGGGAAAAACTGTTTTTT.